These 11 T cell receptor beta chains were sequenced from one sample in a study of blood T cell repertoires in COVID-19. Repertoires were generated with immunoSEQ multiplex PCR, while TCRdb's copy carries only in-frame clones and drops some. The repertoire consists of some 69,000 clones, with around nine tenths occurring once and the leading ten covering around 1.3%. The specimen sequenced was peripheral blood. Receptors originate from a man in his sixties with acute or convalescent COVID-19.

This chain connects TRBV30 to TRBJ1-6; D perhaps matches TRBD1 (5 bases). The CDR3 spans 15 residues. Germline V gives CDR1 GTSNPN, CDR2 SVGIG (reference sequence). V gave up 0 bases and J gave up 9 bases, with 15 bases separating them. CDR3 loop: CAWSVQTVESSPLHF. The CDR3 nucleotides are TGTGCCTGGAGTGTCCAGACAGTAGAAAGTTCACCCCTCCACTTT.

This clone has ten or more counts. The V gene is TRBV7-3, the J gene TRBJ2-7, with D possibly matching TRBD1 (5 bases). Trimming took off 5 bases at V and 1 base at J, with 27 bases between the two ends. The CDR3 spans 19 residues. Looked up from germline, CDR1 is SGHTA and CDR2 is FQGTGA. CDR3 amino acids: CASSPGPTAPTGPSYEQYF. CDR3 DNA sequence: TGTGCCAGCAGCCCCGGTCCGACAGCTCCCACCGGACCTTCCTACGAGCAGTACTTC.

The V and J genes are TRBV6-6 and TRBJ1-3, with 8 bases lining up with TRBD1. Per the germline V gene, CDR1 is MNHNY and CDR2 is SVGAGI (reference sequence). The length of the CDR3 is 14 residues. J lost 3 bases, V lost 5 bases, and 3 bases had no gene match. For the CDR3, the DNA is TGTGCCAGCAGTGTTACAGGGGGTGGAAACACCATATATTTT. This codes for CASSVTGGGNTIYF.

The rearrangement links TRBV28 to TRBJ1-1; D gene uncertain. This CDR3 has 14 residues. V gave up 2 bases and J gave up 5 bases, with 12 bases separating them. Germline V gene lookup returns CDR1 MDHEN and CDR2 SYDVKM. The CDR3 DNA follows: TGTGCCAGCAGTTTAGAGGGCCTACCGACTGAAGCTTTCTTT. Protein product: CASSLEGLPTEAFF.

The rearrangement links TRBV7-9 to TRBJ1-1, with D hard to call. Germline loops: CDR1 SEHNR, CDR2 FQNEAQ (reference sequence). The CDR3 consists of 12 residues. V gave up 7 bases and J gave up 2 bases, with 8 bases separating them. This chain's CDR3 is CASTEPNTEAFF. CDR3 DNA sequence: TGTGCCAGCACCGAGCCCAACACTGAAGCTTTCTTT.

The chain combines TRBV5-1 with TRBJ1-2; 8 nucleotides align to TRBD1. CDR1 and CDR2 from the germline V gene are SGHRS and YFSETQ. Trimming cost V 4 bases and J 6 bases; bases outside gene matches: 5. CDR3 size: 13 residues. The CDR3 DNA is TGCGCCAGCAGCCTGGACAGGGCGGATGGCTACACCTTC. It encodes CASSLDRADGYTF.

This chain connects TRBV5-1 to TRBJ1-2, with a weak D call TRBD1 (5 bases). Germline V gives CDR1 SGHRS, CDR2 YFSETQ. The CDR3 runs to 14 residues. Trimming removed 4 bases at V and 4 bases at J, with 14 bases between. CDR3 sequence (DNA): TGCGCCAGCAGCCCGGGAGGGGACTCCTATGGCTACACCTTC. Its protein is CASSPGGDSYGYTF.

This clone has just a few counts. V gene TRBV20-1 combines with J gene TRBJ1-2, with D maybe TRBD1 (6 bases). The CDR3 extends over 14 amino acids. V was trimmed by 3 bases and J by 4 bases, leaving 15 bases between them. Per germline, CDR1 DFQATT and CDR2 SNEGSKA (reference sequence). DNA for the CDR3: TGCAGTGCTAGTGGGGCAGGGGAGGGCTATGGCTACACCTTC. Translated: CSASGAGEGYGYTF.

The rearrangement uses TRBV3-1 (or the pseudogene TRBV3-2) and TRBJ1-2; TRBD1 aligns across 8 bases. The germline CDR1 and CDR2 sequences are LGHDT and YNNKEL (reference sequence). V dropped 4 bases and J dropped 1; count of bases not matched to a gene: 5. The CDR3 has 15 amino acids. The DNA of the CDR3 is TGTGCCAGCAGCCCAACAGGGGGTGTTAACTATGGCTACACCTTC. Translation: CASSPTGGVNYGYTF.

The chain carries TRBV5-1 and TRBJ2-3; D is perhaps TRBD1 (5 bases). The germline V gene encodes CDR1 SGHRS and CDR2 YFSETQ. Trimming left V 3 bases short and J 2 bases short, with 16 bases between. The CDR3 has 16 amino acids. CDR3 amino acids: CASSWTHMTVTDTQYF. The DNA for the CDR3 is TGCGCCAGCAGCTGGACCCATATGACAGTCACAGATACGCAGTATTTT. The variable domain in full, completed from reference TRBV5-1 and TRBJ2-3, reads KAGVTQTPRYLIKTRGQQVTLSCSPISGHRSVSWYQQTPGQGLQFLFEYFSETQRNKGNFPGRFSGRQFSNSRSEMNVSTLELGDSALYLCASSWTHMTVTDTQYFGPGTRLTVL.

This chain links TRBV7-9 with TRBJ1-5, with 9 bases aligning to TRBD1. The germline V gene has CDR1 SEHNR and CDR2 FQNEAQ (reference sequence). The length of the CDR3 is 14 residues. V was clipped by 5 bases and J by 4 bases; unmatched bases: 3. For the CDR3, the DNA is TGTGCCAGCAGCCTCGGGACAGGGAATCAGCCCCAGCATTTT. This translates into CASSLGTGNQPQHF.